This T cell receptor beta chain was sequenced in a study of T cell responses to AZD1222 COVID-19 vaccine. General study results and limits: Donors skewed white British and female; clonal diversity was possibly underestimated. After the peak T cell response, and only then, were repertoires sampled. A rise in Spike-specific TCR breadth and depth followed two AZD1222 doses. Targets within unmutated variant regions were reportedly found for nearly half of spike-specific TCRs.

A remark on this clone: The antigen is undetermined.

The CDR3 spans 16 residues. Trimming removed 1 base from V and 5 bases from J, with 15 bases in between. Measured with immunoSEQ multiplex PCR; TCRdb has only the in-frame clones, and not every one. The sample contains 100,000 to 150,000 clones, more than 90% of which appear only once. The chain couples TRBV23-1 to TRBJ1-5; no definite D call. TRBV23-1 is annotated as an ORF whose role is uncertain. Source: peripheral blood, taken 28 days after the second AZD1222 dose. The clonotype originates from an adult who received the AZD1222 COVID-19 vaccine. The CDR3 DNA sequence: TGCGCCAGCAGTCAATGGAAGGCGGGTATCCATCAGCCCCAGCATTTT. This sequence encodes CASSQWKAGIHQPQHF.